This entry concerns a single TCR beta chain. Its antigen remains unknown. The sample is drawn from a study of cytomegalovirus exposure and HLA in healthy donors. Trimming cost V 4 bases and J 2 bases, with 12 bases left between them. The CDR3 contains 14 residues. The V gene's germline CDR1 is SGHNT and CDR2 YYREEE (reference sequence). Study observations and caveats: Owing to their indistinguishability, certain V segments, notably TRBV6-2 and TRBV6-3, were excluded. Most of the CMV-associated TCR beta chains (in a later analysis) appeared to be HLA-restricted.

PCR primers comprised 60 Vbeta and 13 Jbeta primers. Clones were read by immunoSEQ multiplex PCR, and TCRdb kept only the in-frame ones, dropping some. The repertoire table contains roughly 100,000 clones. The TCR was taken from a man between 35 and 55 years old in good health and CMV-seronegative. The rearrangement joins TRBV5-4 to TRBJ2-5; tentatively, D is TRBD2 (5 bases). Material: PBMCs. The CDR3 loop reads CASSPSGGQETQYF. For the CDR3, the DNA is TGTGCCAGCAGCCCTTCAGGCGGGCAAGAGACCCAGTACTTC. The entire variable domain, with the rest obtained from reference TRBV5-4 and TRBJ2-5, is as follows: ETGVTQSPTHLIKTRGQQVTLRCSSQSGHNTVSWYQQALGQGPQFIFQYYREEENGRGNFPPRFSGLQFPNYSSELNVNALELDDSALYLCASSPSGGQETQYFGPGTRLLVL.